These T cell receptor beta chains were read from a single sample in a study of shared clonotypes between healthy human individuals. Data came from immunoSEQ multiplex PCR; TCRdb stores just in-frame clones and leaves some out. The data hold around 2,000,000 clones, with more than 85% observed a single time. Sequencing used naive CD8+ T cells from PBMCs. The source is a man between 18 and 35 years old in good health. Some clones in this sample may be carry-over from other donors' samples. CDR3s include the opening cysteine and the closing phenylalanine or tryptophan. A D gene is named only where the DNA matches it firmly. Size values are once, few and many counts, or a class for expanded clones, and some rows have none.

D gene	clone size	J gene	V gene	CDR3 DNA	CDR3 protein
-	-	TRBJ1-1	TRBV9	TGTGCCAGCAGCGTAGGAATTGGGGGAATGAACACTGAAGCTTTCTTT	CASSVGIGGMNTEAFF
-	-	TRBJ2-2	TRBV27	TGTGCCAGCAGTTTATTTAGCAGGGCCACCGGGGAGCTGTTTTTT	CASSLFSRATGELFF
-	-	TRBJ1-2	TRBV7-9	TGTGCCAGCAGCTTGGGACGGGGAAATGGCTACACCTTC	CASSLGRGNGYTF
-	-	TRBJ2-7	TRBV20-1	TGCAGTGCTAATTATCTCTACGAGCAGTACTTC	CSANYLYEQYF
TRBD1	-	TRBJ2-7	TRBV10-3	TGTGCCATCAGTCAGACAGGGGGTAGTAAAGACGAGCAGTACTTC	CAISQTGGSKDEQYF
-	-	TRBJ1-2	TRBV19	TGTGCCAGCCGGATACGGGACCCCGACGCCTATGGCTACACCTTC	CASRIRDPDAYGYTF
-	-	TRBJ1-5	TRBV5-4	TGTGCCAGCAGCTTGGACGCGGCGCAGCCCCAGCATTTT	CASSLDAAQPQHF
TRBD2	-	TRBJ2-7	TRBV4-2	TGTGCCAGCAGCCAAGAGGGCGGGAGGGCCGGGGAGCAGTACTTC	CASSQEGGRAGEQYF
-	-	TRBJ2-1	TRBV28	TGTGCCAGCAGTTTATTGGCCGTAGTGAATGAGCAGTTCTTC	CASSLLAVVNEQFF
TRBD1	-	TRBJ2-2	TRBV9	TGTGCCAGCAGTGGTACAGGGGTGGTAAACGGGGAGCTGTTTTTT	CASSGTGVVNGELFF
TRBD2	-	TRBJ2-7	TRBV10-3	TGTGCCATCAGTGCACCCGGGACTAGCGCAACCTACGAGCAGTACTTC	CAISAPGTSATYEQYF
TRBD2	-	TRBJ2-2	TRBV9	TGTGCCAGCAGCAATAGCGGGAGGGCCGTCTTAAACACCGGGGAGCTGTTTTTT	CASSNSGRAVLNTGELFF
-	-	TRBJ2-5	TRBV7-8	TGTGCCAGCAGCTTAGCGATCCAAATTGTCGAGACTCTTCAAGAGACCCAGTACTTC	CASSLAIQIVETLQETQYF
-	-	TRBJ2-2	TRBV7-3	TGTGCCAGCAGCTTAAGTACTAGTCCCCCAGGCGGGGAGCTGTTTTTT	CASSLSTSPPGGELFF
TRBD2	-	TRBJ2-7	TRBV27	TGTGCCAGCAGTTTATCTCGGCTAGCGGGAGCCTACGAGCAGTACTTC	CASSLSRLAGAYEQYF
TRBD1	-	TRBJ2-2	TRBV13	TGTGCCAGCAGCCCAGAGACAGGGGGCCGTACCGGGGAGCTGTTTTTT	CASSPETGGRTGELFF
-	once	TRBJ2-7	TRBV27	TGTGCCAGCAGTTTGACGGGACGGGGTTTTTTCTACGAGCAGTACTTC	CASSLTGRGFFYEQYF
TRBD1	-	TRBJ2-2	TRBV10-3	TGTGCCATCAGTGACCCCTACAGGGGATCGAACACCGGGGAGCTGTTTTTT	CAISDPYRGSNTGELFF
-	-	TRBJ2-7	TRBV2	TGTGCCAGCAGTGAAATTCCCCACGAGCAGTACTTC	CASSEIPHEQYF
TRBD2	once	TRBJ2-1	TRBV6-5	TGTGCCAGCAGCCAACTAGCGGGGTACTACAATGAGCAGTTCTTC	CASSQLAGYYNEQFF
-	-	TRBJ2-7	TRBV4-1	TGCGCCAGCAGCACCCGACAGGCAACTCGGTGGGAGCAGTACTTC	CASSTRQATRWEQYF
TRBD1	-	TRBJ1-1	TRBV28	TGTGCCAGCAGTTTGAGGGGGCGTTACACTGAAGCTTTCTTT	CASSLRGRYTEAFF
TRBD2	-	TRBJ2-7	TRBV7-6	TGTGCCAGCAGCTACCTAGCGGGAGGGACCTACGAGCAGTACTTC	CASSYLAGGTYEQYF
-	-	TRBJ1-2	TRBV6-1	TGTGCCAGCAGTGAAAACAGGGTAGACTACACCTTC	CASSENRVDYTF
-	-	TRBJ2-2	TRBV2	TGTGCCAGCAGTGCGTGGCAGGACACCGGGGAGCTGTTTTTT	CASSAWQDTGELFF
-	-	TRBJ2-5	TRBV28	TGTGCCAGCAGTTTAGGGGGATTCCAAGAGACCCAGTACTTC	CASSLGGFQETQYF
-	-	TRBJ2-7	TRBV29-1	TGCAGCGTCTATCTCGGGGCATTTTACGAGCAGTACTTC	CSVYLGAFYEQYF
TRBD2	-	TRBJ2-1	TRBV27	TGTGCCAGCAATCCCCAAGTAGCGGGAGTTTACAATGAGCAGTTCTTC	CASNPQVAGVYNEQFF
TRBD2	-	TRBJ2-7	TRBV29-1	TGCAGCGTCTTCAGCGGGAGTTGGTACGAGCAGTACTTC	CSVFSGSWYEQYF
TRBD1	-	TRBJ1-1	TRBV7-8	TGTGCCTGTTGCGCCAGGGGGCAGCTTGTGAACACTGAAGCTTTCTTT	CACCARGQLVNTEAFF
TRBD1	-	TRBJ2-7	TRBV7-8	TGTGCCAGCAGCACCACTGGACAGGGTGGACACGAGCAGTACTTC	CASSTTGQGGHEQYF
TRBD1	-	TRBJ1-1	TRBV7-9	TGTGCCAGCAGCTTGATGACAGGGACAGGAAGGGCAGCTTTCTTT	CASSLMTGTGRAAFF
-	-	TRBJ2-7	TRBV11-2	TGTGCCAGCAGCTTTTACAGGGTAGGGTACTACGAGCAGTACTTC	CASSFYRVGYYEQYF
TRBD1	-	TRBJ2-7	TRBV28	TGTGCCAGCAGTTTCGACAGGGCGGGCTACGAGCAGTACTTC	CASSFDRAGYEQYF
-	-	TRBJ1-1	TRBV28	TGTGCCAGCAGTTTGCAGAACACTGAAGCTTTCTTT	CASSLQNTEAFF
-	-	TRBJ2-1	TRBV27	TGTGCCAGCAGTTTATACGGCTCGAGCTCCTACAATGAGCAGTTCTTC	CASSLYGSSSYNEQFF
-	-	TRBJ1-1	TRBV10-3	TGTGCCATCAGTGAGTCGAGAATTATAGGCACTGAAGCTTTCTTT	CAISESRIIGTEAFF
TRBD1	-	TRBJ1-5	TRBV9	TGTGCCAGCAGCGTCGGGACAGGGACTTTTCAGCCCCAGCATTTT	CASSVGTGTFQPQHF
TRBD2	once	TRBJ2-7	TRBV7-6	TGTGCCAGCAGTCCCTCCCTAGCGGGAGGTGAGCAGTACTTC	CASSPSLAGGEQYF
TRBD2	-	TRBJ2-7	TRBV5-6	TGTGCCAGCAGCTCCGGACTCGAGCGGGAGGGGCACGAGCAGTACTTC	CASSSGLEREGHEQYF
TRBD2	-	TRBJ2-1	TRBV5-6	TGTGCCAGCAGCACTGGACTAGCACAAGAGCAGTTCTTC	CASSTGLAQEQFF
-	-	TRBJ1-4	TRBV2	TGTGCCAGCAGTGAATCGGTAACTAATGAAAAACTGTTTTTT	CASSESVTNEKLFF